These T cell receptor beta chains were read from a single sample in a study of regulatory T cells in long-lasting Graves disease. TCRdb called the multiplex PCR reads again in MiXCR, with one record for every CDR3 protein. The data contain around 320,000 distinct CDR3 sequences, over 15% of them singletons. The sample was also linked to a second study, of T cells in Graves' hyperthyroidism and ophthalmopathy.

The source was peripheral blood mononuclear cells (PBMCs), collected at new diagnosis, from a patient treated with antithyroid drugs. These receptors were collected from a man aged 40-49 years with Graves disease. The CDR3 runs from the conserved cysteine through the conserved F or W. The D gene is left open where the match is weak. For some rows the clone size is stated as once, few or many, or as a class when expanded; others skip it.

>TRBV14|.|TRBJ2-2|few|12
TGTGCCAGCAGAGGCCCTAGCGGGGAGCTGTTTTTT
CASRGPSGELFF
>TRBV5-6|TRBD2|TRBJ2-3|.|16
TGTGCCAGCAGCATCCGGACTAGCGGGGGGACAGATACGCAGTATTTT
CASSIRTSGGTDTQYF
>TRBV5-1|.|TRBJ1-3|.|17
TGCGCCAGCAAGGGGCGCGGGGGGGCGTCCATCGAAAACACCATATATTTT
CASKGRGGASIENTIYF
>TRBV20-1|.|TRBJ2-3|many|15
TGCAGTGCTCAGAACTACAGGGCTAGCACAGATACGCAGTATTTT
CSAQNYRASTDTQYF
>TRBV7-2|TRBD1|TRBJ2-7|many|14
TGTGCCAGCAGCTCAAGGGACAGGCGCTACGAGCAGTACTTC
CASSSRDRRYEQYF
>TRBV3-1|TRBD1|TRBJ2-2|many|14
TGTGCCAGCAGCCGACTCCAGACAGGGCACTGGCTGTTTTTT
CASSRLQTGHWLFF
>TRBV6-2/TRBV6-3|TRBD2|TRBJ2-3|.|17
TGTGCCAGCAGCTACTCCGGGACTAGCGGGCCTGTAGATACGCAGTATTTT
CASSYSGTSGPVDTQYF
>TRBV5-6|.|TRBJ2-7|.|15
TGTGCCAGCAGCTTTTTATTCCGGGACGGTGACGAGCAGTACTTC
CASSFLFRDGDEQYF
>TRBV4-3|TRBD2|TRBJ2-3|many|15
TGCGCCAGCAGCCAAGATCAAGCGGGGGGGCTTACGCAGTATTTT
CASSQDQAGGLTQYF
>TRBV18|.|TRBJ2-1|many|15
TGTGCCAGCTCCCTGACGCGGGGCACCTACAATGAGCAGTTCTTC
CASSLTRGTYNEQFF
>TRBV5-1|.|TRBJ2-5|few|13
TGCGCCAGCAGCTTGTCGGGATTTGAGACCCAGTACTTC
CASSLSGFETQYF
>TRBV12-3/TRBV12-4|.|TRBJ2-3|many|14
TGTGCCAGCAGTTTCCAGGAAAGCACAGATACGCAGTATTTT
CASSFQESTDTQYF
>TRBV9|.|TRBJ1-1|.|15
TGTGCCAGCAGCACACAAACAGCGGCTGGGACTGAAGCTTTCTTT
CASSTQTAAGTEAFF
>TRBV6-2/TRBV6-3|TRBD2|TRBJ2-7|many|15
TGTGCCAGCAGTCAACTAGCGGGGGGACCCTACGAGCAGTACTTC
CASSQLAGGPYEQYF
>TRBV3-1|.|TRBJ1-1|many|14
TGTGCCAGCAGCCAAAGGGGAGGAAACACTGAAGCTTTCTTT
CASSQRGGNTEAFF
>TRBV12-3/TRBV12-4|TRBD1|TRBJ1-5|many|15
TGTGCCAGCAGTTTAGGGACAGGGTTCAATCAGCCCCAGCATTTT
CASSLGTGFNQPQHF
>TRBV4-1|TRBD1|TRBJ2-3|many|15
TGCGCCAGCAGCCAAGATGAGACAGGGGGATTTACGCAGTATTTT
CASSQDETGGFTQYF
>TRBV5-1|.|TRBJ1-6|.|15
TGCGCCAGCAGCCGGACAGCTCCTGATAATTCACCCCTCCACTTT
CASSRTAPDNSPLHF
>TRBV19|.|TRBJ2-2|.|15
TGTGCCAGTAGTAAATGGACAGTAATCACCGGGGAGCTGTTTTTT
CASSKWTVITGELFF
>TRBV24-1|.|TRBJ2-5|many|14
TGTGCCACCAGTGATCCGGACGGTCAAGAGACCCAGTACTTC
CATSDPDGQETQYF
>TRBV5-1|TRBD2|TRBJ2-7|.|13
TGCGCCAGCAGACCTACGGGGGGGGTTGAGCAGTACTTC
CASRPTGGVEQYF
>TRBV2|.|TRBJ1-5|.|15
TGTGCCAGCAGTGAAGGACAGGCAAGCAATCAGCCCCAGCATTTT
CASSEGQASNQPQHF